This T cell receptor (beta chain) was sequenced for a study of blood T cell repertoires in COVID-19. Study-wide context: Acute and convalescent COVID-19 specimens originated in the United States, Italy and Spain.

Original processing notes: Reference gene primer amplification yielded estimated nucleated cell counts. Profiled with immunoSEQ multiplex PCR; TCRdb holds only in-frame clones, not every one. From that table come the V and J calls and clone size; the DNA was used to work out D and trimming. This table holds roughly 99,000 clones, approximately 88% found once. The CDR3 contains 14 residues. Germline CDR1 is SGHAT and CDR2 is FQNNGV. The V gene end was trimmed by 1 base and the J gene end by 6 bases; junction bases not matched to a gene: 6. Sequences were obtained from peripheral blood. This chain joins TRBV11-2 and TRBJ2-7; 7 bases match TRBD2. This receptor was identified in a man in his fifties with active or convalescent COVID-19. CDR3 nucleotides: TGTGCCAGCAGCTTAGCTCGGGACTACGGCGAGCAGTACTTC. It yields the protein CASSLARDYGEQYF.